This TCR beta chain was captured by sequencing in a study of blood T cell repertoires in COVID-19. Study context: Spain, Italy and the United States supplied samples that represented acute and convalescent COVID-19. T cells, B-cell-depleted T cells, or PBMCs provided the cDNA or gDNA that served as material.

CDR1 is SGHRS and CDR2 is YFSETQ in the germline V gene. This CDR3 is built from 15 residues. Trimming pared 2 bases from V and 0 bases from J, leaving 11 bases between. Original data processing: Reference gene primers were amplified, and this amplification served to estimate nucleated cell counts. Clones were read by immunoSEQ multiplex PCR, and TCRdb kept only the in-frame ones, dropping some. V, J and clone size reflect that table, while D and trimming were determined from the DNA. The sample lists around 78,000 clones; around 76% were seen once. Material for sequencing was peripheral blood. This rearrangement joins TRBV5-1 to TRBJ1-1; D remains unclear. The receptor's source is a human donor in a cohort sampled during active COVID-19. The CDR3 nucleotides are TGCGCCAGCAGCTTAACTCAGAGGATGAACACTGAAGCTTTCTTT. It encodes CASSLTQRMNTEAFF.